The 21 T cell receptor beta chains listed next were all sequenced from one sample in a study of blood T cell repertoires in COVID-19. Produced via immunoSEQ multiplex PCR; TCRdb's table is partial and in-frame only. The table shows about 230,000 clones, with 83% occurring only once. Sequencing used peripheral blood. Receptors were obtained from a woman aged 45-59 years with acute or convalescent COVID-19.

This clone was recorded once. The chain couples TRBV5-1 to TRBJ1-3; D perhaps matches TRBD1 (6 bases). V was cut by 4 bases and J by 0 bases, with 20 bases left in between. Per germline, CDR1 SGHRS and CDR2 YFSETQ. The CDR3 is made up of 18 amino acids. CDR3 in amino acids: CASSPKTTDSLSGNTIYF. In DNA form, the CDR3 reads TGCGCCAGCAGCCCAAAGACAACGGACAGTCTCTCTGGAAACACCATATATTTT.

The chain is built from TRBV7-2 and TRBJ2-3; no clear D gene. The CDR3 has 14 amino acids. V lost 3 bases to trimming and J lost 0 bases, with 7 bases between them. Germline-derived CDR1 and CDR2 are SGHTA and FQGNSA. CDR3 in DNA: TGTGCCAGCAGCTTTACGGTTAGCACAGATACGCAGTATTTT. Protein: CASSFTVSTDTQYF.

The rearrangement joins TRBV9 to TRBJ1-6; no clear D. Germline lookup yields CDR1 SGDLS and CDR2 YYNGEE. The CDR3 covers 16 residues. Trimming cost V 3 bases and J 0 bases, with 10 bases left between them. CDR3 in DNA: TGTGCCAGCAGCGACAGCCCCAGCTCCTATAATTCACCCCTCCACTTT. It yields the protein CASSDSPSSYNSPLHF.

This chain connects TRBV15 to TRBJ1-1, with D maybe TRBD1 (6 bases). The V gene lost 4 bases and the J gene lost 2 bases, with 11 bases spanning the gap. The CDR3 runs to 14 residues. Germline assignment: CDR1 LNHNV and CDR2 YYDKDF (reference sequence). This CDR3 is CATSKHRVNTEAFF. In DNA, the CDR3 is TGTGCCACCAGCAAACACAGGGTTAACACTGAAGCTTTCTTT.

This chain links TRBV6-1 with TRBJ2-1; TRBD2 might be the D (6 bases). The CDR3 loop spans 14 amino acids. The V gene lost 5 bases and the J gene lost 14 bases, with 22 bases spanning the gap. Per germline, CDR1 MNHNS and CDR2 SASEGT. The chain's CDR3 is CASSPGTRPPVKFF. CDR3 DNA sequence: TGTGCCAGCAGTCCCGGGACTCGCCCCCCCGTGAAGTTCTTC.

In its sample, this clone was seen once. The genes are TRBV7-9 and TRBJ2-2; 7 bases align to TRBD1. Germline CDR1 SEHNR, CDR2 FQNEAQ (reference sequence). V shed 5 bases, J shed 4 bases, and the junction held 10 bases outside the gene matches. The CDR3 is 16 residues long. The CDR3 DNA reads TGTGCCAGCAGCCGCCGGACAGGCCCGAGCACCGGGGAGCTGTTTTTT. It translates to CASSRRTGPSTGELFF.

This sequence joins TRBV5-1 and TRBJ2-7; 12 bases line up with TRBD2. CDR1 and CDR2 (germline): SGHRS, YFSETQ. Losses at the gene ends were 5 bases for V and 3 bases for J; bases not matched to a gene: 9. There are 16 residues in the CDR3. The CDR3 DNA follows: TGCGCCAGCAGTTCTGGACTAGCGGGAAAAAGCTACGAGCAGTACTTC. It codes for CASSSGLAGKSYEQYF.

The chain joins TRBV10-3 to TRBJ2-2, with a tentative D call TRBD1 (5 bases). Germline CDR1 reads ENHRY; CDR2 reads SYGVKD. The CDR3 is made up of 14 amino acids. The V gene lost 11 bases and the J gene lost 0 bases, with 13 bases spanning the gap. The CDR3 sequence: CAAKTDANTGELFF. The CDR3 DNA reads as TGTGCCGCGAAGACAGATGCGAACACCGGGGAGCTGTTTTTT.

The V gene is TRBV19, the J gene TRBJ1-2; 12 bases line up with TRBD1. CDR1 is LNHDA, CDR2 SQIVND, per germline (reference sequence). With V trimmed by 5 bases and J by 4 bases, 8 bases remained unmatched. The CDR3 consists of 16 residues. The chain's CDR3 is CASSSSRDRGPYGYTF. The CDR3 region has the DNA TGTGCCAGTAGTTCCTCCCGGGACAGGGGGCCCTATGGCTACACCTTC.

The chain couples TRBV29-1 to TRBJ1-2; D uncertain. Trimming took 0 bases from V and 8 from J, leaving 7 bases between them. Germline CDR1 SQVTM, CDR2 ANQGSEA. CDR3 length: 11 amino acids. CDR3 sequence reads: CSVEEGGGYTF. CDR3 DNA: TGCAGCGTTGAAGAAGGAGGCGGCTACACCTTC. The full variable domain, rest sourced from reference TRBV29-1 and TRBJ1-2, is SAVISQKPSRDICQRGTSLTIQCQVDSQVTMMFWYRQQPGQSLTLIATANQGSEATYESGFVIDKFPISRPNLTFSTLTVSNMSPEDSSIYLCSVEEGGGYTFGSGTRLTVV.

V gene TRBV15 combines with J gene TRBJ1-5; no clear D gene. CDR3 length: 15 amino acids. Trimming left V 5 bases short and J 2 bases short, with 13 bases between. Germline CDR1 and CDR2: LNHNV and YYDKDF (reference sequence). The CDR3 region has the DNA TGTGCCACCAGCCTTTTTGGAGGAGGCAATCAGCCCCAGCATTTT. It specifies CATSLFGGGNQPQHF.

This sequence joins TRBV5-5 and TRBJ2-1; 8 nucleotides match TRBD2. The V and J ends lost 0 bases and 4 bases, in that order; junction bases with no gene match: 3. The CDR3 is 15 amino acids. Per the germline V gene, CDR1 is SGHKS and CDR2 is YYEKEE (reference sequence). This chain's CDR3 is CASSLVAGNYNEQFF. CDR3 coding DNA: TGTGCCAGCAGCTTGGTAGCGGGGAATTACAATGAGCAGTTCTTC.

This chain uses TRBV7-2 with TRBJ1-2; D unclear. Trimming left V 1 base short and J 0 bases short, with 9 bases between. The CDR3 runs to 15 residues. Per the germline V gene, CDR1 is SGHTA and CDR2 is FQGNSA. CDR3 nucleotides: TGTGCCAGCAGCTTAGGGCCTCCTCCTAACTATGGCTACACCTTC. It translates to CASSLGPPPNYGYTF.

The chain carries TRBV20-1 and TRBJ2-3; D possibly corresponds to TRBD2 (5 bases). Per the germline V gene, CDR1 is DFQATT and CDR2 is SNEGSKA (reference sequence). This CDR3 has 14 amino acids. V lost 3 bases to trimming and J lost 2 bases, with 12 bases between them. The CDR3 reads CSASSPEVTDTQYF. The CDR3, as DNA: TGCAGTGCTAGTTCCCCGGAGGTCACAGATACGCAGTATTTT.

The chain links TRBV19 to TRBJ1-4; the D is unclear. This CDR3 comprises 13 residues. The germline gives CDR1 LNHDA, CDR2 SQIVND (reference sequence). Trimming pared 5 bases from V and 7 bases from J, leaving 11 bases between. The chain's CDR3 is CASSEALGEKLFF. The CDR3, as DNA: TGTGCCAGTAGTGAGGCTCTGGGTGAAAAACTGTTTTTT.

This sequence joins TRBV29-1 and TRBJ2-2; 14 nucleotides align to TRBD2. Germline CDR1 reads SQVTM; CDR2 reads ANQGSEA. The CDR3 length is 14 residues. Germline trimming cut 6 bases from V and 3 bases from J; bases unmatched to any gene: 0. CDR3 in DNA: TGCAGCGTGACTAGCGGGGGGGACACCGGGGAGCTGTTTTTT. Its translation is CSVTSGGDTGELFF.

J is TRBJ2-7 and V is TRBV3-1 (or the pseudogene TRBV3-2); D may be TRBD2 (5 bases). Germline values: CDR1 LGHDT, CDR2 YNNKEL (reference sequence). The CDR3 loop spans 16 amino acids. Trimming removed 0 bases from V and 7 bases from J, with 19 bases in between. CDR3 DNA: TGTGCCAGCAGCCAAGAAGGTACAGCGGCAGTGGGGGAGCAGTACTTC. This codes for CASSQEGTAAVGEQYF.

CDR3 residues: CASSPVGRRRDSPLHF. The DNA for the CDR3 is TGTGCCAGCAGCCCCGTCGGGAGACGTAGGGATTCACCCCTCCACTTT. The chain carries TRBV14 and TRBJ1-6; D is ambiguous. Trimming cost V 4 bases and J 8 bases, with 18 bases left between them. CDR3 size: 16 residues. Germline CDR1 is SGHDN and CDR2 is FVKESK.

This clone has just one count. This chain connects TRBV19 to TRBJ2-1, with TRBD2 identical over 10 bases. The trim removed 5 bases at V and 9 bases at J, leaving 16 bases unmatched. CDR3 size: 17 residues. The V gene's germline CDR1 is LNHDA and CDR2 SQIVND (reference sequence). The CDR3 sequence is CASSWGNLAGVWREQFF. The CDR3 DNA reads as TGTGCCAGTAGTTGGGGGAACCTAGCGGGAGTTTGGCGTGAGCAGTTCTTC.

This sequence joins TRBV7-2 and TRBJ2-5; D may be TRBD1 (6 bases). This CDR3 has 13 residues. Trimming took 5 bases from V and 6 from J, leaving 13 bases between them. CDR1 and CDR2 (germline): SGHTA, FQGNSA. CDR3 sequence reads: CASSPAGTQTQYF. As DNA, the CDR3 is TGTGCCAGCAGCCCAGCAGGGACACAGACCCAGTACTTC.

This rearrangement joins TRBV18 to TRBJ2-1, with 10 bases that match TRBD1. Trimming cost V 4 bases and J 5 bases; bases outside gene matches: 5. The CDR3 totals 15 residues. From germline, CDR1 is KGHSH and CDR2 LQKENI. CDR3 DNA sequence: TGTGCCAGCTCACTACCCGGACAGGGGGACAATGAGCAGTTCTTC. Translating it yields CASSLPGQGDNEQFF. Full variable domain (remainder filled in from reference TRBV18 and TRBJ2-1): NAGVMQNPRHLVRRRGQEARLRCSPMKGHSHVYWYRQLPEEGLKFMVYLQKENIIDESGMPKERFSAEFPKEGPSILRIQQVVRGDSAAYFCASSLPGQGDNEQFFGPGTRLTVL.